This is a list of T cell receptor beta chains from one sample in a study of blood T cells in healthy people across ages. MiXCR was run by TCRdb on the 5' RACE reads, yielding one entry per CDR3 protein. The table lists about 800,000 distinct CDR3 sequences, roughly 25% of them singletons. This sample was shared with a second study, whose subject was T cells of mothers and their children.

Sequencing used blood. The receptors were sampled from a boy aged 10-17 years in good health. The CDR3 runs from the conserved cysteine through the conserved F or W. A D gene is named only where the DNA matches it firmly. A clone size is listed for some rows: how often the clone was seen (once, few, many), or a class if it is expanded.

j_call clone_size v_call d_call cdr3_aa cdr3_nt
TRBJ2-6 many TRBV4-3 TRBD1 CASSERQGTGANVLTF TGCGCCAGCAGCGAACGACAGGGAACTGGGGCCAACGTCCTGACTTTC
TRBJ1-2 . TRBV6-1 . CASSEPTGTLDGYTF TGTGCCAGCAGTGAACCGACAGGAACCCTTGATGGCTACACCTTC
TRBJ2-7 . TRBV5-1 . CASSFRGFSYEQYF TGCGCCAGCAGCTTTAGAGGCTTCTCCTACGAGCAGTACTTC
TRBJ2-7 few TRBV20-1 TRBD1 CSARGRDRSYEQYF TGCAGTGCTAGAGGACGGGACAGGAGCTACGAGCAGTACTTC
TRBJ2-1 . TRBV28 TRBD2 CASSFGTSGRYGEQFF TGTGCCAGCAGTTTCGGGACTAGCGGGAGATATGGTGAGCAGTTCTTC
TRBJ1-5 few TRBV27 . CASSSNTIGQPQHF TGTGCCAGCAGTTCCAACACGATAGGGCAGCCCCAGCATTTT
TRBJ1-6 . TRBV6-5 TRBD1 CASRAGTGRNPPLHF TGTGCCAGCAGGGCCGGGACAGGACGGAATCCACCCCTCCACTTT
TRBJ2-2 . TRBV5-1 TRBD1 CASSLGTGNSGELFF TGCGCCAGCAGCCTCGGGACAGGGAATTCCGGGGAGCTGTTTTTT
TRBJ1-2 . TRBV29-1 . CSVGVSGSRGYGYTF TGCAGCGTTGGGGTTTCGGGGAGTCGTGGCTATGGCTACACCTTC
TRBJ2-7 . TRBV9 TRBD1 CASSPWTGATYEQYF TGTGCCAGCAGCCCATGGACAGGCGCAACCTACGAGCAGTACTTC
TRBJ2-7 . TRBV7-8 . CASLPSTYTYEQYF TGTGCCAGCCTGCCTTCGACTTACACCTACGAGCAGTACTTC
TRBJ1-2 few TRBV7-9 . CASSLSASLNYNYGYTF TGTGCCAGCAGCTTATCGGCATCCCTGAATTATAACTATGGCTACACCTTC
TRBJ2-1 . TRBV24-1 TRBD1 CATSVRKTGGWSDEQFF TGTGCCACCAGTGTCCGTAAAACAGGGGGCTGGAGCGATGAGCAGTTCTTC
TRBJ2-5 . TRBV6-2/TRBV6-3 TRBD2 CASSYDVRGLAGGSLETQYF TGTGCCAGCAGTTACGATGTTCGCGGGCTAGCGGGGGGGAGCTTGGAGACCCAGTACTTC
TRBJ2-5 few TRBV5-4 . CASSFRSAQETQYF TGTGCCAGCAGCTTCCGCTCAGCACAAGAGACCCAGTACTTC
TRBJ1-1 . TRBV28 TRBD1 CASSHKPYRGGTEAFF TGTGCCAGCAGTCACAAACCCTACAGGGGCGGGACTGAAGCTTTCTTT
TRBJ2-5 few TRBV12-3/TRBV12-4 . CASSLGNRETQYF TGTGCCAGCAGTTTAGGGAACAGAGAGACCCAGTACTTC
TRBJ1-4 . TRBV12-3/TRBV12-4 . CAGGDRNEKLFF TGTGCCGGCGGGGACCGTAATGAAAAACTGTTTTTT
TRBJ2-3 few TRBV25-1 TRBD2 CASSPSGRAPDTQYF TGTGCCAGCAGTCCAAGCGGGAGGGCCCCAGATACGCAGTATTTT
TRBJ1-3 many TRBV12-3/TRBV12-4 . CASSGGRGNTIYF TGTGCCAGCAGCGGGGGGAGGGGAAACACCATATATTTT
TRBJ1-3 . TRBV29-1 . CSVQEISGNTIYF TGCAGCGTGCAGGAAATCTCTGGAAACACCATATATTTT
TRBJ2-5 . TRBV20-1 . CSAGGQGVETQYF TGCAGTGCTGGGGGACAAGGGGTAGAGACCCAGTACTTC
TRBJ1-1 . TRBV28 . CASSPGLPEAFF TGTGCCAGCAGCCCAGGGTTGCCTGAAGCTTTCTTT
TRBJ2-3 . TRBV20-1 TRBD2 CSGRVSGRLTDTQYF TGCAGTGGTAGGGTTAGCGGGAGGCTCACAGATACGCAGTATTTT
TRBJ2-7 . TRBV28 . CASRRPRLGIYEQYF TGTGCCAGCAGACGGCCCCGACTTGGAATCTACGAGCAGTACTTC
TRBJ2-5 . TRBV4-3 . CASSLRLKETQYF TGCGCCAGCAGCTTGCGCCTTAAGGAGACCCAGTACTTC
TRBJ2-4 . TRBV7-2 . CASSRVLAKSIQYF TGTGCCAGCAGCCGGGTTTTAGCCAAAAGCATTCAGTACTTC
TRBJ1-5 . TRBV20-1 . CSAGVGSNQPQHF TGCAGTGCTGGGGTTGGAAGCAATCAGCCCCAGCATTTT
TRBJ2-2 once TRBV20-1 TRBD2 CSARVALTGGTGELFF TGCAGTGCTAGAGTGGCATTAACGGGAGGGACCGGGGAGCTGTTTTTT
TRBJ2-7 once TRBV7-9 TRBD1 CASSLPGQPHEQYF TGTGCCAGCAGCTTACCGGGACAGCCCCACGAGCAGTACTTC
TRBJ2-1 . TRBV12-3/TRBV12-4 TRBD2 CASSPLGGRAYERYF TGTGCCAGCAGTCCCCTCGGCGGGAGGGCCTACGAGCGGTACTTC
TRBJ1-2 . TRBV27 TRBD1 CASSLTGLEVYGYTF TGTGCCAGCAGTTTGACAGGGCTAGAGGTCTATGGCTACACCTTC
TRBJ2-5 few TRBV10-3 . CAISPGLETQYF TGTGCCATCAGTCCAGGGTTGGAGACCCAGTACTTC
TRBJ2-1 few TRBV7-8 TRBD1 CASSLPGRGQDNEQFF TGTGCCAGCAGCTTACCGGGTCGGGGACAGGACAATGAGCAGTTCTTC
TRBJ2-3 few TRBV28 TRBD2 CASSFQGWGGRSPAFTDTQYF TGTGCCAGCAGTTTCCAGGGCTGGGGCGGGAGATCGCCCGCGTTCACAGATACGCAGTATTTT
TRBJ2-1 . TRBV7-9 . CASSLQELSYNEQFF TGTGCCAGCAGCTTACAGGAACTCTCCTACAATGAGCAGTTCTTC
TRBJ2-7 many TRBV12-3/TRBV12-4 . CASSFAGGYEQYF TGTGCCAGCAGTTTCGCAGGGGGGTACGAGCAGTACTTC
TRBJ2-2 . TRBV11-2 TRBD2 CASSKLAGVDTGELFF TGTGCCAGCAGCAAACTAGCGGGAGTCGATACCGGGGAGCTGTTTTTT
TRBJ2-4 . TRBV11-2 . CASSLGDFKNIQYF TGTGCCAGCAGCTTGGGGGACTTTAAAAACATTCAGTACTTC
TRBJ1-2 . TRBV6-5 TRBD1 CASTWDREAYGYTF TGTGCCAGCACCTGGGACAGGGAGGCCTATGGCTACACCTTC
TRBJ1-1 . TRBV5-1 TRBD1 CASSIGQGARRTEAFF TGCGCCAGCAGCATCGGACAGGGGGCAAGGAGGACTGAAGCTTTCTTT
TRBJ2-5 few TRBV29-1 . CSVVAIQETQYF TGCAGCGTTGTTGCGATCCAAGAGACCCAGTACTTC
TRBJ1-4 . TRBV7-2 . CASSRQVATNEKLFF TGTGCCAGCAGCAGACAGGTGGCGACTAATGAAAAACTGTTTTTT
TRBJ2-7 . TRBV19 TRBD2 CATGLALTYEQYF TGTGCCACGGGACTAGCGCTTACCTACGAGCAGTACTTC
TRBJ2-1 few TRBV4-3 . CASSLPPNEQFF TGCGCCAGCAGCCTCCCCCCTAATGAGCAGTTCTTC
TRBJ2-4 few TRBV6-2/TRBV6-3 TRBD1 CASSYYWGTGPSSAKNIQYF TGTGCCAGCAGTTACTACTGGGGGACAGGGCCATCCTCGGCCAAAAACATTCAGTACTTC
TRBJ2-2 . TRBV7-6 . CASSPNDEGELFF TGTGCCAGCAGCCCTAACGACGAGGGGGAGCTGTTTTTT
TRBJ2-7 once TRBV20-1 . CSAKSGGLEQYF TGCAGTGCTAAAAGTGGGGGGCTTGAGCAGTACTTC
TRBJ2-1 . TRBV11-2 . CASSPVWVNEQFF TGTGCCAGCAGCCCCGTCTGGGTAAATGAGCAGTTCTTC
TRBJ2-1 . TRBV24-1 . CATSDYNEQFF TGTGCCACCAGTGATTACAATGAGCAGTTCTTC